This T cell receptor (beta chain) is drawn from a study of memory CD4+ T cells and cytomegalovirus serostatus. Looking at the study overall: Healthy Belgian adult donors included roughly ten CMV-positive and 24 CMV-negative people.

V gave up 1 base and J gave up 6 bases, with 11 bases separating them. This CDR3 has 14 amino acids. Germline assignment: CDR1 SGHTA and CDR2 FQGNSA. The sort gate was single viable CD3+CD4+CD8-CD45RO+ cells for memory CD4+ T cells. Serum IgG to CMV pp150, pp28, p38 and p52 defined serostatus. Only in-frame clones appear in the TCRdb table, and some are missing; sequencing was by immunoSEQ multiplex PCR. This sample carries approximately 51,000 clones, roughly 80% of them seen once, and the ten largest clones take about 1.2%. With regard to this clone: The antigen is undetermined.

Study results and limitations: Repertoires predicted CMV serostatus with median bootstrapped AUC of 0.95.

The receptor comes from an adult in good health and CMV-seropositive. What was sequenced was memory CD4+ T cells from blood. The rearrangement uses TRBV7-2 and TRBJ2-3, with D unresolved. The CDR3 reads CASSLVGRVDTQYF. For the CDR3, the DNA is TGTGCCAGCAGCTTAGTGGGTAGGGTGGATACGCAGTATTTT. The whole variable domain, filled in from reference TRBV7-2 and TRBJ2-3, reads GAGVSQSPSNKVTEKGKDVELRCDPISGHTALYWYRQSLGQGLEFLIYFQGNSAPDKSGLPSDRFSAERTGGSVSTLTIQRTQQEDSAVYLCASSLVGRVDTQYFGPGTRLTVL.